Here is one TCR beta chain with its context. The antigen is not known. Per the germline V gene, CDR1 is SGHNT and CDR2 is YENEEA. Trimming removed 5 bases from V and 6 bases from J, with 19 bases in between. CDR3 length: 16 amino acids. Expressed TCRB transcripts were sequenced because the entire RNA isolate underwent reverse transcription. TCRdb's table, derived via immunoSEQ multiplex PCR, lists solely in-frame clones and lacks some. This table holds roughly 230,000 clones, around 9.6% found once. Only one heparinised blood draw was taken per donor, and its volume averaged around 110 mL. These data belong to a study of beta chain features in type 1 diabetes. In the study overall: Sorted cells examined across all samples numbered 100 million to 140 million. Study-wide results and caveats: Whether TCRB rearrangement is influenced by HLA type went unresolved here. Insertion counts at VDJ junctions were lower in type 1 diabetes patients, who also showed more deletions there.

Specimen: naive CD4+ T cells from blood. The V gene is TRBV11-3, the J gene TRBJ2-2; a possible D gene is TRBD2 (6 bases). The clonotype comes from a young woman in good health. The CDR3 DNA reads as TGTGCCAGCAGCCCCCTTGCGGGATCCGGGGCCGGGGAGCTGTTTTTT. This translates into CASSPLAGSGAGELFF.